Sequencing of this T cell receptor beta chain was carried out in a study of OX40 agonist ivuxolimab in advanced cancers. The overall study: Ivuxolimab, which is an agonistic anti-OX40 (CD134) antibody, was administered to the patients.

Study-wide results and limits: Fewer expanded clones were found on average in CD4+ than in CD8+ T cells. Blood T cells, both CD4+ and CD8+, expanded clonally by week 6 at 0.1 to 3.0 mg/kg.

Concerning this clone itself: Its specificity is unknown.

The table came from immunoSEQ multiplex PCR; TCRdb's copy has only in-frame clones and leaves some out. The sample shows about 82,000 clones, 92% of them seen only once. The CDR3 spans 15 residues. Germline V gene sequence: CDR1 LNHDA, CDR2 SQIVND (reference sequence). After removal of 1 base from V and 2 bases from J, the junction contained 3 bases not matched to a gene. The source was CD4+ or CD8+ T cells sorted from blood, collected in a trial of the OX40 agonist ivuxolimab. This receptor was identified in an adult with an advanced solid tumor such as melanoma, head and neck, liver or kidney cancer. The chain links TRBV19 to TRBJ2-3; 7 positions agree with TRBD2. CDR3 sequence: CASSIGGGDTDTQYF. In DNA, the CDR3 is TGTGCCAGTAGTATAGGTGGGGGGGACACAGATACGCAGTATTTT.